This T cell receptor beta chain comes out of a study of blood T cells in healthy people across ages. Study-wide results and limits: Among long-lived donors, naive CD4+ cells were more numerous and diversity higher than in aged donors.

This clonotype was found a few times. Antigen unknown. PCR was performed a second time for 7 to 11 cycles using a sample-barcoded 5' primer and a J-beta primer mix. TCRdb itself ran the 5' RACE reads through MiXCR, one entry per CDR3 protein. In the table there are approximately 780,000 distinct CDR3 sequences, approximately 24% of which are singletons. Extraction of total RNA produced a minimum of 5 micrograms from each sample. Germline lookup yields CDR1 SGHRS and CDR2 YFSETQ. The CDR3 is 12 residues long. This same sample was also taken into another study, of T cells of mothers and their children. That study reports: It was found that thymic selection shapes TCR recombination output similarly in related and unrelated pairs. An overlap that was slightly higher, though non-significant, was seen in related mother-child pairs versus unrelated pairs.

The sequence was collected from a boy younger than 18 in good health. This sequence joins TRBV5-1 and TRBJ2-5; D not resolved. The DNA end is a closer match to TRBJ2-1, so the J assignment may be wrong. The specimen sequenced was blood. The CDR3 coding sequence is TGCGCCAGCAGCTTCTACGTGGAAGAGCAGTTCTTC. It codes for CASSFYVEEQFF.